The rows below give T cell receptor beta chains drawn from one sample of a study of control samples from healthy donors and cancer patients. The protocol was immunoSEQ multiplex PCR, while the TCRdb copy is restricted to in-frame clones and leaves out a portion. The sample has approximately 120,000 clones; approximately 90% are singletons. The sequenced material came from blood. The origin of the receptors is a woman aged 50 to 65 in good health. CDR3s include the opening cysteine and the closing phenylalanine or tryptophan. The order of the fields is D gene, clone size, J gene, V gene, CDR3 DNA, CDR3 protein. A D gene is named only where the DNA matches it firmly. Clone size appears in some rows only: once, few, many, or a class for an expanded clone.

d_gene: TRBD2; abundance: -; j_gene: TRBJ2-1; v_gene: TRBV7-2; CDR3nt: TGTGCCAGCAGCTTGGGACTAGCGGGGGTGTACAATGAGCAGTTCTTC; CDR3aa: CASSLGLAGVYNEQFF
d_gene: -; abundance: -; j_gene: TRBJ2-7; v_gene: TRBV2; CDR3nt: TGTGCCAGCAAAATAGCGGCGGTCTACGAGCAGTACTTC; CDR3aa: CASKIAAVYEQYF
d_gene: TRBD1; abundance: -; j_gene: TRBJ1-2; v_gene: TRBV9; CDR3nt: TGTGCCAGCAGCGTAGGGTTCGGGACAGGGGACTATGGCTACACCTTC; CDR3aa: CASSVGFGTGDYGYTF
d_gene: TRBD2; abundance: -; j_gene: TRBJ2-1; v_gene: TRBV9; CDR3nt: TGTGCCAGCAGCGTTGGGGGGGAGGTTTACAATGAGCAGTTCTTC; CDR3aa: CASSVGGEVYNEQFF
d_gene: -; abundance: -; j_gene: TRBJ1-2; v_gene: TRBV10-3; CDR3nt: TGTGCCATCAGTGACCCGGGGGGCTTTGAATCATATGGCTACACCTTC; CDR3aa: CAISDPGGFESYGYTF
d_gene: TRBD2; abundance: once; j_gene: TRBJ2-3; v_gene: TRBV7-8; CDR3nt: TGTGCCAGCAGCCCCATAGCGGGCTCGCCTACAGATACGCAGTATTTT; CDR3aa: CASSPIAGSPTDTQYF
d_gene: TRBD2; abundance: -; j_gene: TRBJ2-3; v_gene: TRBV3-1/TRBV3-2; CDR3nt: TGTGCCAGCAGCCAAGATATTTGGGGACTAGCGGGATCATCTAGCACAGATACGCAGTATTTT; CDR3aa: CASSQDIWGLAGSSSTDTQYF
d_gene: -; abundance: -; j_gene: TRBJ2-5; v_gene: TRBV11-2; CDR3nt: TGTGCCAGCAGCTTCCCACCCCTAGATTGGATGGAGACCCAGTACTTC; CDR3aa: CASSFPPLDWMETQYF
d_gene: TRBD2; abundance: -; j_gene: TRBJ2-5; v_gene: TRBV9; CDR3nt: TGTGCCAGCAGCGCCCTAGCGGGAGGGCCAGGGGGGGCGGAGACCCAGTACTTC; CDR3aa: CASSALAGGPGGAETQYF
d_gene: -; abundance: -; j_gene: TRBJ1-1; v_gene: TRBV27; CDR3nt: TGTGCCAGCGGATACACTGAAGCTTTCTTT; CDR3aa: CASGYTEAFF
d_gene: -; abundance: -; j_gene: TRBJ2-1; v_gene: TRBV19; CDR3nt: TGTGCCAGTAGTTCACGAACCGATGAGCAGTTCTTC; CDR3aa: CASSSRTDEQFF
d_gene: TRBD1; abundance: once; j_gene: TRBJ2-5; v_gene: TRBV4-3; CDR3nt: TGCGCCAGCAGCCAGTTGGGACAGGGAGGAGAGACCCAGTACTTC; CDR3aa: CASSQLGQGGETQYF
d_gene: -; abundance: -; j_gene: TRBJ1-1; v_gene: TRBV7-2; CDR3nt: TGTGCCAGCAGCTCTGACTCAGTGAGGACTGAAGCTTTCTTT; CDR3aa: CASSSDSVRTEAFF
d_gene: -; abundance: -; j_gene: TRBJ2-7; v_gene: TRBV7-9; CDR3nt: TGTGCCAGCAGCTTAGCAGGGGCCTACGAGCAGTACTTC; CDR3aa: CASSLAGAYEQYF
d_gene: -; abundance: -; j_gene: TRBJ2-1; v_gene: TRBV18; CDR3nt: TGTGCCAGCTCACCCGGGCGGAGGGATGAGCAGTTCTTC; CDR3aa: CASSPGRRDEQFF
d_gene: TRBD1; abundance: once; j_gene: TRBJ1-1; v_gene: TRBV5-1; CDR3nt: TGCGCCAGCAGCTTGGGGACAGGGGGCGGCACTGAAGCTTTCTTT; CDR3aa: CASSLGTGGGTEAFF
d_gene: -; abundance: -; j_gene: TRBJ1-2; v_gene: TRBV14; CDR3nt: TGTGCCAGCAGCCAAGAACAGATTACGTTCGGTGGCTACACCTTC; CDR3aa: CASSQEQITFGGYTF
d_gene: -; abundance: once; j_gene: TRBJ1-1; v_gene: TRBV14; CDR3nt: TGTGCCAGCAGCCAAGATGAGGCGTGGACTGAAGCTTTCTTT; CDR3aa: CASSQDEAWTEAFF
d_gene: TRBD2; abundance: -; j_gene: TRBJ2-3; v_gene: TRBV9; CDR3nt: TGTGCCAGCAGCGTAGGGCCAGCGGGGGCAGGAACAGATACGCAGTATTTT; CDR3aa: CASSVGPAGAGTDTQYF
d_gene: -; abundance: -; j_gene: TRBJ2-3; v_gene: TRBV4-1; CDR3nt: TGCGCCAGCAGCCATTCTCCGGGACCCCTGATGTGGGCCGGAACGCAGTATTTT; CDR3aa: CASSHSPGPLMWAGTQYF
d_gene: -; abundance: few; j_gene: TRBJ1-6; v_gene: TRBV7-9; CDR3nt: TGTGCCAGCACCCTGGGGGCTTATAATTCACCCCTCCACTTT; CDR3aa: CASTLGAYNSPLHF
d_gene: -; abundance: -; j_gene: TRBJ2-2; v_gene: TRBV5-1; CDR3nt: TGCGCCAGCAGCTTGCAGGATAGCACCGGGGAGCTGTTTTTT; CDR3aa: CASSLQDSTGELFF
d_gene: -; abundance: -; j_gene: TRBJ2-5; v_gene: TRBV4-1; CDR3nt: TGCGCCAGCAGCCAAGTAGGGACCGCGGAGACCCAGTACTTC; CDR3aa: CASSQVGTAETQYF
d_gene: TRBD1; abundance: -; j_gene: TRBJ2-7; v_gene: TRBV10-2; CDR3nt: TGCGCCAGCAGTGAGACCGGGACAGGGAACGAGCAGTACTTC; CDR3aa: CASSETGTGNEQYF